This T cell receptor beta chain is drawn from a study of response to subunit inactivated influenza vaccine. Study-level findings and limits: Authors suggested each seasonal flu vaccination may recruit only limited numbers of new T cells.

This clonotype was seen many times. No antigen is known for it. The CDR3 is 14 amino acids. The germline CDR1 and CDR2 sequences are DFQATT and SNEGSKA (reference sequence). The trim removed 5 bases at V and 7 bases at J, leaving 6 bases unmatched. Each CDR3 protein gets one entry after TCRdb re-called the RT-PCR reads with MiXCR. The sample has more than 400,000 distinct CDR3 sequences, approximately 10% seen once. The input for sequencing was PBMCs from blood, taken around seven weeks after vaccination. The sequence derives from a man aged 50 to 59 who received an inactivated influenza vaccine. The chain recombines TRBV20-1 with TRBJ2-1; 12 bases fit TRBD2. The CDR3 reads CSASSGRAWNEQFF. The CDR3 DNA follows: TGCAGTGCTTCTAGCGGGAGGGCCTGGAATGAGCAGTTCTTC.